Each of the 22 T cell receptor beta chains below was sequenced from the same sample in a study of identical twins. MiXCR, applied by TCRdb to the 5' RACE reads, yields one record per CDR3 protein. The profile shows about 280,000 distinct CDR3 sequences, under 9% of them singletons. This sample was also put to use in a study of yellow fever vaccine responses in identical twins.

Sample: memory (CD45RO+) T cells sorted from blood. These receptors all stem from a woman between 18 and 30 years old in good health.

CDR3 region: CASSLVLSTGDEQFF. CDR3 sequence (DNA): TGTGCCAGCAGCTTAGTTCTAAGCACGGGGGATGAGCAGTTCTTC. This sequence joins TRBV7-9 and TRBJ2-1; maybe TRBD2 (6 bases). The V and J ends lost 1 base and 8 bases respectively, with 15 bases between them. The germline V gene encodes CDR1 SEHNR and CDR2 FQNEAQ (reference sequence). The CDR3 is made up of 15 amino acids.

This clonotype came up many times. The V and J genes are TRBV12-3 or TRBV12-4 and TRBJ1-5; weak D call: TRBD1 (6 bases). V dropped 6 bases and J dropped 6 bases, with 15 bases sitting between them. The CDR3 is 14 amino acids. CDR3 residues: CASRTTGGFQPQHF. CDR3 sequence (DNA): TGTGCCAGCAGGACCACGGGGGGCTTTCAGCCCCAGCATTTT.

The chain combines TRBV19 with TRBJ2-3; D is unclear. V shed 5 bases and J shed 6 bases, with 9 bases lying between them. CDR1 LNHDA and CDR2 SQIVND come from the germline V gene (reference sequence). The CDR3 runs to 12 residues. The CDR3 region is CASSHRQDTQYF. The CDR3 region has the DNA TGTGCCAGTAGTCACCGTCAGGATACGCAGTATTTT.

By share, this clonotype ranks as medium-sized. The chain combines TRBV7-2 with TRBJ2-5; 8 nucleotides align to TRBD1. This CDR3 comprises 17 residues. Trimming took 2 bases from V and 5 from J; bases not matched to a gene: 13. CDR1 is SGHTA and CDR2 is FQGNSA in the germline V gene. CDR3 nucleotides: TGTGCCAGCAGCTTAAAGATATCGGCAGGGGGCGGTGAGACCCAGTACTTC. Its protein product is CASSLKISAGGGETQYF.

This clonotype was counted ten times or more. This sequence joins TRBV7-2 and TRBJ2-3; D is unresolved. V gave up 5 bases and J gave up 2 bases, with 5 bases separating them. This CDR3 has 12 residues. Per the germline V gene, CDR1 is SGHTA and CDR2 is FQGNSA. The DNA for the CDR3 is TGTGCCAGCAGCCGATACACAGATACGCAGTATTTT. It encodes CASSRYTDTQYF.

This clonotype was counted many times. DNA for the CDR3: TGTGCCACCAGCATTGGGACTGACTATGGCTACACCTTC. Translation: CATSIGTDYGYTF. The V gene is TRBV15, the J gene TRBJ1-2; TRBD1 is a possible D gene (5 bases). V was pared by 4 bases and J by 3 bases, with 9 bases between. Germline V gene sequence: CDR1 LNHNV, CDR2 YYDKDF (reference sequence). The CDR3 sequence is 13 residues long.

This clonotype was seen repeatedly, ten times or more. The chain couples TRBV12-3 or TRBV12-4 to TRBJ2-1; D ambiguous. Trimming took off 7 bases at V and 3 bases at J, with 4 bases between the two ends. The CDR3 spans 11 residues. This CDR3 is CASTLYNEQFF. In DNA, the CDR3 is TGTGCCAGCACTCTCTACAATGAGCAGTTCTTC.

Comment on this clonotype: A clone one base away is much larger, so this may be a read error. The chain employs TRBV12-3 or TRBV12-4 and TRBJ2-3; TRBD2 matches at 12 bases. V lost 7 bases, J lost 0 bases, and 5 bases stayed unmatched. This CDR3 region has 16 residues. The CDR3 reads CASKYGTSGSTDTQYF. CDR3 DNA sequence: TGTGCCAGCAAATATGGGACTAGCGGGAGCACAGATACGCAGTATTTT.

In this sample, this clonotype turned up many times. The V and J genes are TRBV4-2 and TRBJ2-2; D is unclear. V was trimmed by 4 bases and J by 5 bases, leaving 14 bases between them. The CDR3 is made up of 15 amino acids. Germline CDR1 LGHNA, CDR2 YNFKEQ. The CDR3 coding sequence is TGTGCCAGCAGCCCTCCCCCGGTGGGAACCGGGGAGCTGTTTTTT. Its protein is CASSPPPVGTGELFF.

The CDR3 DNA follows: TGCAGTGCCGAGGGGAGACAGCCCAATCAGCCCCAGCATTTT. It encodes CSAEGRQPNQPQHF. V usage is TRBV20-1 and J usage is TRBJ1-5; D is perhaps TRBD1 (5 bases). The CDR3 is 14 amino acids. Trimming removed 6 bases from V and 3 bases from J, with 15 bases in between. Germline CDR1 reads DFQATT; CDR2 reads SNEGSKA (reference sequence).

This sequence joins TRBV24-1 and TRBJ2-2; the match to TRBD2 covers 9 bases. CDR1 is KGHDR and CDR2 is SFDVKD in the germline V gene. The ends lost 4 bases at V and 4 bases at J; junction bases unmatched: 12. The CDR3 loop spans 18 amino acids. The CDR3 sequence is CATSDLGGAGGSTGELFF. DNA of the CDR3: TGTGCCACCAGTGACCTCGGGGGAGCGGGAGGCTCCACCGGGGAGCTGTTTTTT.

This clonotype was seen more than once but under ten times. V usage is TRBV19 and J usage is TRBJ2-3; D remains ambiguous. The germline CDR1 and CDR2 sequences are LNHDA and SQIVND (reference sequence). The CDR3 length is 10 residues. Trimming cost V 6 bases and J 7 bases, with 5 bases left between them. CDR3 protein: CASRGNTQYF. CDR3 nucleotide sequence: TGTGCCAGTAGGGGAAATACGCAGTATTTT.

This clonotype was recorded at least ten times. This chain links TRBV10-3 with TRBJ2-1; 13 nucleotides agree with TRBD2. V shed 8 bases, J shed 1 base, and the junction held 14 bases outside the gene matches. The germline gives CDR1 ENHRY, CDR2 SYGVKD. The CDR3 totals 19 residues. For the CDR3, the DNA is TGTGCCATCCCTAGGCCAACTAGCGGGAGGGCTAAGTCCTACAATGAGCAGTTCTTC. Translating gives CAIPRPTSGRAKSYNEQFF.

This clonotype has ten or more counts. V gene TRBV28 combines with J gene TRBJ2-7; 8 nucleotides line up with TRBD1. Per germline, CDR1 MDHEN and CDR2 SYDVKM. CDR3 length: 14 amino acids. V dropped 9 bases and J dropped 2; count of bases not matched to a gene: 9. CDR3 nucleotides: TGTGCCAGTAATGTGGGACAGGCCCCCTACGAGCAGTACTTC. Protein product: CASNVGQAPYEQYF.

This clonotype has ten or more counts. The chain has TRBV5-1 and TRBJ1-1; D ambiguous. The V gene lost 0 bases and the J gene lost 1 base, with 13 bases spanning the gap. This CDR3 contains 16 residues. Germline values: CDR1 SGHRS, CDR2 YFSETQ. CDR3 nucleotides: TGCGCCAGCAGCTTGGGACTGGACCGAAAGAACACTGAAGCTTTCTTT. This gives the protein CASSLGLDRKNTEAFF.

This clonotype has more than one count but fewer than ten. The chain recombines TRBV27 with TRBJ1-5; the D is unclear. CDR3 length: 8 amino acids. V lost 10 bases and J lost 5, with 0 bases in between. The germline CDR1 and CDR2 sequences are MNHEY and SMNVEV (reference sequence). CDR3 sequence: CANQPQHF. The CDR3 nucleotides read TGTGCCAATCAGCCCCAGCATTTT.

There are a few counts of this clonotype. The chain couples TRBV28 to TRBJ1-2; D possibly corresponds to TRBD1 (6 bases). Deletions cut 3 bases from V and 1 base from J, with 18 bases between. The CDR3 loop spans 17 amino acids. Germline V gene data show CDR1 as MDHEN and CDR2 as SYDVKM. DNA of the CDR3: TGTGCCAGCAGTTTCGTCCAGGGGCGCTCCGTTAACTATGGCTACACCTTC. Translation gives CASSFVQGRSVNYGYTF.

Remarks on this clonotype: At one end, the junction sequence differs from germline, possibly due to a read error. The V and J genes are TRBV10-2 and TRBJ2-1, with D hard to call. The length of the CDR3 is 13 residues. Germline V gene sequence: CDR1 WSHSY, CDR2 SAAADI. CDR3 region: CSSSEPPVNEQFF. The CDR3 nucleotides read TGCTCCAGCAGTGAGCCACCGGTGAATGAGCAGTTCTTC.

This clonotype occurred many times. The V gene is TRBV24-1, the J gene TRBJ2-1; weak D call: TRBD2 (8 bases). The CDR3 contains 13 residues. CDR1 KGHDR and CDR2 SFDVKD come from the germline V gene. V lost 12 bases, J lost 3 bases, and 14 bases lay in between. CDR3 coding DNA: TGTGCCTCGGGAGGGGGCAGCTACAATGAGCAGTTCTTC. It codes for CASGGGSYNEQFF.

The chain recombines TRBV2 with TRBJ2-2; 7 nucleotides line up with TRBD2. V dropped 4 bases and J dropped 2; count of bases not matched to a gene: 10. The germline CDR1 and CDR2 sequences are SNHLY and FYNNEI. The CDR3 loop spans 17 amino acids. The CDR3 region has the DNA TGTGCCAGCAGTGGATGGGGCGGGAGCCTCAACACCGGGGAGCTGTTTTTT. Translation gives CASSGWGGSLNTGELFF.

This clonotype was detected ten times or more. The chain combines TRBV3-1 with TRBJ1-1; maybe TRBD1 (6 bases). Germline V CDR1 and CDR2: LGHDT, YNNKEL (reference sequence). V lost 1 base and J 8 bases, leaving 11 bases between the germline ends. This CDR3 comprises 13 residues. The CDR3 protein is CASSQVRGTEAFF. As DNA, the CDR3 is TGTGCCAGCAGCCAAGTGAGGGGGACGGAAGCTTTCTTT.

The chain carries TRBV12-3 or TRBV12-4 and TRBJ2-7, with TRBD1 matching over 9 bases. CDR3 length: 15 amino acids. V was clipped by 0 bases and J by 6 bases; unmatched bases: 6. In nucleotides, the CDR3 is TGTGCCAGCAGTTTAGCCCGGGACAGGGTCGGCGAGCAGTACTTC. Protein: CASSLARDRVGEQYF.